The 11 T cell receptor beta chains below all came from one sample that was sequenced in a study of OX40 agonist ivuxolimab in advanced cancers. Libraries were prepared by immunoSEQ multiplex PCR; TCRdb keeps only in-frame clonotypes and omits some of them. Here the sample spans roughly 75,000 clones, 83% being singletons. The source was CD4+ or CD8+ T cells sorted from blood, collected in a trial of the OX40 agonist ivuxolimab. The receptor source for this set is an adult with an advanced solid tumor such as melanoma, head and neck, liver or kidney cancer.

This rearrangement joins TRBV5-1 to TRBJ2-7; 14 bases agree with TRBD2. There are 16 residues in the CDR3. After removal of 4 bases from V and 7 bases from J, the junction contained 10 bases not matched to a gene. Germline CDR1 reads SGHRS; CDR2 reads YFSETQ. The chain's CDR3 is CASSQGLAGAGREQYF. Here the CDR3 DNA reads TGCGCCAGCAGCCAGGGACTAGCGGGGGCGGGTCGGGAGCAGTACTTC. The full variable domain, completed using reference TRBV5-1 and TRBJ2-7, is KAGVTQTPRYLIKTRGQQVTLSCSPISGHRSVSWYQQTPGQGLQFLFEYFSETQRNKGNFPGRFSGRQFSNSRSEMNVSTLELGDSALYLCASSQGLAGAGREQYFGPGTRLTVT.

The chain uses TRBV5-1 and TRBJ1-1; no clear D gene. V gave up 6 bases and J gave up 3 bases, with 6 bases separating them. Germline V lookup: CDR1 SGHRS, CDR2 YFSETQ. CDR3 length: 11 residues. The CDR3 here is CASKSDTEAFF. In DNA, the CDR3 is TGCGCCAGCAAAAGTGACACTGAAGCTTTCTTT.

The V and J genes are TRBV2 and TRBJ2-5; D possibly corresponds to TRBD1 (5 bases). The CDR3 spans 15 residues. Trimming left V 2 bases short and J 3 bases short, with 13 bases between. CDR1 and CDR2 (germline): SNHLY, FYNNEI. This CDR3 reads CASSEQGLVEETQYF. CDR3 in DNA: TGTGCCAGCAGTGAACAGGGATTAGTGGAAGAGACCCAGTACTTC. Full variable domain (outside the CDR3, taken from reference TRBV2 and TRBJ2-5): EPEVTQTPSHQVTQMGQEVILRCVPISNHLYFYWYRQILGQKVEFLVSFYNNEISEKSEIFDDQFSVERPDGSNFTLKIRSTKLEDSAMYFCASSEQGLVEETQYFGPGTRLLVL.

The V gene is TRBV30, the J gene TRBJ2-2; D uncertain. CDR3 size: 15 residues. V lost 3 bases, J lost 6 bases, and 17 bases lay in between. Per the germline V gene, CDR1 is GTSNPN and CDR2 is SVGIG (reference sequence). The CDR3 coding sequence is TGTGCCTGGAGCGAATTGCCAAGCACGGCCGGGGAGCTGTTTTTT. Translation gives CAWSELPSTAGELFF.

This CDR3 is CAISESPVNGYTF. As DNA, the CDR3 is TGTGCCATCAGTGAATCACCAGTTAATGGCTACACCTTC. The chain carries TRBV10-3 and TRBJ1-2, with no clear D. The CDR3 is 13 residues long. CDR1 ENHRY and CDR2 SYGVKD come from the germline V gene. V was trimmed by 3 bases and J by 6 bases, leaving 11 bases between them.

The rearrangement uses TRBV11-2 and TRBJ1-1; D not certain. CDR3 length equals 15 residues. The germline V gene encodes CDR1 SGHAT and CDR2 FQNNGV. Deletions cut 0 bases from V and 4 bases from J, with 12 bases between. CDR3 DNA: TGTGCCAGCAGCTTAGATCGAGGAGCGTCCACTGAAGCTTTCTTT. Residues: CASSLDRGASTEAFF.

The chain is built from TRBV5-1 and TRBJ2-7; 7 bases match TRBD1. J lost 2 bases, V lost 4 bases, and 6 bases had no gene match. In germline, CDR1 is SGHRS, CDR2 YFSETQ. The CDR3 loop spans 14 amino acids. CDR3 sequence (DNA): TGCGCCAGCAGCGTCGGACAGGAAACCTACGAGCAGTACTTC. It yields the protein CASSVGQETYEQYF.

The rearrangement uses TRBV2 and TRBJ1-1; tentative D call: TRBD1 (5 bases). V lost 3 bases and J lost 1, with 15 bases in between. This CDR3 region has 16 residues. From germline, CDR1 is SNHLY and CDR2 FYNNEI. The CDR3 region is CASSDGPGQANTEAFF. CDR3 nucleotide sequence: TGTGCCAGCAGTGATGGCCCAGGACAAGCGAACACTGAAGCTTTCTTT.

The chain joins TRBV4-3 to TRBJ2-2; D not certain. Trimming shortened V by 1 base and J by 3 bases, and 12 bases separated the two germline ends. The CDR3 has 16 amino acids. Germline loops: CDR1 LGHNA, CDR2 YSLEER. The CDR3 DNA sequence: TGCGCCAGCAGCCAAGGTGGGCAACTCTACACCGGGGAGCTGTTTTTT. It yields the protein CASSQGGQLYTGELFF.

The CDR3 is CASSSPVGEQRYEQYF. The CDR3 DNA reads TGTGCCAGCAGCTCCCCGGTCGGGGAGCAGCGATACGAGCAGTACTTC. The V gene is TRBV7-2, the J gene TRBJ2-7, with D possibly TRBD2 on 5 matching bases. Per the germline V gene, CDR1 is SGHTA and CDR2 is FQGNSA. Trimming left V 4 bases short and J 4 bases short, with 20 bases between. This CDR3 is 16 amino acids long.

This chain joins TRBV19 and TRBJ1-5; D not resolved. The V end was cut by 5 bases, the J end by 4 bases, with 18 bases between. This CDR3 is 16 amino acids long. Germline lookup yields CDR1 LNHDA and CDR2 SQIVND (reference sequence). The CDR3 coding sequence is TGTGCCAGTAGTCTACAAGCCGGGTTTACTAATCAGCCCCAGCATTTT. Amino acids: CASSLQAGFTNQPQHF.